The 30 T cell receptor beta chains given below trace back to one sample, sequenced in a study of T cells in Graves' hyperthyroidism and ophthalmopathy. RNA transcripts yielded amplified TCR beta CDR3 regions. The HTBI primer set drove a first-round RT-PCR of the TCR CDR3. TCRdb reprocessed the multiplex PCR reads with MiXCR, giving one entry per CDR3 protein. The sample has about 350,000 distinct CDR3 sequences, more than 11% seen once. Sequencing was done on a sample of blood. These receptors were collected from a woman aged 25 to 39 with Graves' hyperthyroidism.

The CDR3 reads CASSNPPAGHYNEQFF. Written as DNA, the CDR3 is TGTGCCAGTAGTAATCCACCAGCGGGTCACTACAATGAGCAGTTCTTC. This rearrangement joins TRBV19 to TRBJ2-1; weak D call: TRBD2 (6 bases). V gave up 4 bases and J gave up 3 bases, with 16 bases separating them. Per the germline V gene, CDR1 is LNHDA and CDR2 is SQIVND (reference sequence). This CDR3 spans 16 amino acids.

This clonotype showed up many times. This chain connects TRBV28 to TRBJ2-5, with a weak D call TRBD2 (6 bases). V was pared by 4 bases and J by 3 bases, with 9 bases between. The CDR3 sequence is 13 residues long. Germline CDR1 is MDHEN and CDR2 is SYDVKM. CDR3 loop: CASSWREEETQYF. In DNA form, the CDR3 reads TGTGCCAGCAGTTGGCGGGAAGAAGAGACCCAGTACTTC.

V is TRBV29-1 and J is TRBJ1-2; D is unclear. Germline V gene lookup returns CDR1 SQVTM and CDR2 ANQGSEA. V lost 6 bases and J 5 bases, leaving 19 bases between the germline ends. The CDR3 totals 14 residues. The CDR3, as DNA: TGCAGCGTGCTCCGTGCCGGGAGCCTTTATGGCTACACCTTC. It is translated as CSVLRAGSLYGYTF.

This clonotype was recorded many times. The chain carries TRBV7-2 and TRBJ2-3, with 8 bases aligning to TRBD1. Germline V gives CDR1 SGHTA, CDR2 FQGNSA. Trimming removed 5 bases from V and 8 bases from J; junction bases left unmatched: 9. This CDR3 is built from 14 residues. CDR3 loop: CASSPRDRQLTQYF. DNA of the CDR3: TGTGCCAGCAGCCCCCGGGACAGGCAGCTTACGCAGTATTTT. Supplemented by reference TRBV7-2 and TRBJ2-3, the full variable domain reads GAGVSQSPSNKVTEKGKDVELRCDPISGHTALYWYRQSLGQGLEFLIYFQGNSAPDKSGLPSDRFSAERTGGSVSTLTIQRTQQEDSAVYLCASSPRDRQLTQYFGPGTRLTVL.

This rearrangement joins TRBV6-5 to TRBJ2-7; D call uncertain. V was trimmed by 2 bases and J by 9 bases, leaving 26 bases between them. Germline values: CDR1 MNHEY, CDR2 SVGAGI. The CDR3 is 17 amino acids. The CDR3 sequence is CASSYSRPRQGPTTQYF. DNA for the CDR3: TGTGCCAGCAGTTACAGCCGCCCGAGACAAGGACCAACGACGCAGTACTTC.

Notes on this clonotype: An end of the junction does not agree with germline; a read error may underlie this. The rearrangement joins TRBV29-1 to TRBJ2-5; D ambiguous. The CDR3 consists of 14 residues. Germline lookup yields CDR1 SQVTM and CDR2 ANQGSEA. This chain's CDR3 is CSAEFPTGQETQYF. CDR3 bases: TGCAGCGCTGAATTTCCGACCGGACAAGAGACCCAGTACTTC.

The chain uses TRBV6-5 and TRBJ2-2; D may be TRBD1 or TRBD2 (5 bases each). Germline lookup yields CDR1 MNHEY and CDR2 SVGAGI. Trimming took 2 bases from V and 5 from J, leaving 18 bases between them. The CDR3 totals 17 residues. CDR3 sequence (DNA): TGTGCCAGCAGTTACCGCCTTCTAGCCTGGGGGACCGGGGAGCTGTTTTTT. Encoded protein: CASSYRLLAWGTGELFF.

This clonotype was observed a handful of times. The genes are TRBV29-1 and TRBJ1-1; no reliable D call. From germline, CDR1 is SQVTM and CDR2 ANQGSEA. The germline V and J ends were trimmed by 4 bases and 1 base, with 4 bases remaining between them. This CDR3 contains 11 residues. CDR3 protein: CSVATNTEAFF. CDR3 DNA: TGCAGCGTTGCGACGAACACTGAAGCTTTCTTT.

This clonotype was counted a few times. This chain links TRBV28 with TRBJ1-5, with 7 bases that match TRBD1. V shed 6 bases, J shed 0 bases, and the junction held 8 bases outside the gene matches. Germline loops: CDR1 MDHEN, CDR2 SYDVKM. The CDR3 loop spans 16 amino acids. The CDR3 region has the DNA TGTGCCAGCAGCACTGACAGGGTTAATAGCAATCAGCCCCAGCATTTT. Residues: CASSTDRVNSNQPQHF.

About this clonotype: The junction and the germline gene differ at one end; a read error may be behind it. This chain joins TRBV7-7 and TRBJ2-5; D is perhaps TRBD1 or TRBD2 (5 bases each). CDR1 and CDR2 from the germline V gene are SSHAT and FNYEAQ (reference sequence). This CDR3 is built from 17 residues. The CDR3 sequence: CASSIFPRGVAGETQYF. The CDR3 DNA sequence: TGTGCTAGCAGCATCTTTCCACGGGGCGTAGCAGGGGAGACCCAGTACTTC.

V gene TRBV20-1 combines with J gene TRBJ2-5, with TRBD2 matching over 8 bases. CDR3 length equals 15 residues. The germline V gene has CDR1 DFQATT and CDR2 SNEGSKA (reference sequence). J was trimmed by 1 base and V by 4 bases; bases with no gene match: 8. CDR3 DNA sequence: TGCAGTGCTACAAGAAGCGGGAGAACCCAAGAGACCCAGTACTTC. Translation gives CSATRSGRTQETQYF.

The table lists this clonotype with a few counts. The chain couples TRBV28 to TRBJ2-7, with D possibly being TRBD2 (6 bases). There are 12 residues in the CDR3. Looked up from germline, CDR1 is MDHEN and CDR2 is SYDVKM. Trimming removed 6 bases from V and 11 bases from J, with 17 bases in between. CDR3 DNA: TGTGCCAGCAGGAAACTAGCCGGAGTCGAGTACTTC. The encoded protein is CASRKLAGVEYF.

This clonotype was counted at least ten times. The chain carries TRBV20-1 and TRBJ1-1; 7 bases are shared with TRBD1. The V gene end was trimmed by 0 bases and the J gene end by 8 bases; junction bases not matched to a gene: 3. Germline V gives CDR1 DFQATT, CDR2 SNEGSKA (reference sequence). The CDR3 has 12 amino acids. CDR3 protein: CSARDDRAEAFF. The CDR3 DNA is TGCAGTGCTAGAGATGACAGGGCAGAAGCTTTCTTT.

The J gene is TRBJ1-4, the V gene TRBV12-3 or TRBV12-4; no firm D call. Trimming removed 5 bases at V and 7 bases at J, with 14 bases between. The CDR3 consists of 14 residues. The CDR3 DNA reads TGTGCCAGCAGTCCGGACCTGGCGGGTGAAAAACTGTTTTTT. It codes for CASSPDLAGEKLFF.

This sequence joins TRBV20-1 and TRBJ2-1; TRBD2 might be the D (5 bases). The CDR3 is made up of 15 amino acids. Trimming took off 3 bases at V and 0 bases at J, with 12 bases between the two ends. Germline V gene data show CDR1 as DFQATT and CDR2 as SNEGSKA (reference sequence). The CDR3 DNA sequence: TGCAGTGCTAGGACCGAGGAGGACTCCTACAATGAGCAGTTCTTC. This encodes CSARTEEDSYNEQFF.

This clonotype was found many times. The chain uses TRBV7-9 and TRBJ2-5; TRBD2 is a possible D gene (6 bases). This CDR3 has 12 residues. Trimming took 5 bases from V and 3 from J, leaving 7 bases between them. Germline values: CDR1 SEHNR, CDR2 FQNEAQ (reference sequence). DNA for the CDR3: TGTGCCAGCAGCCGGAGGGAAGAGACCCAGTACTTC. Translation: CASSRREETQYF.

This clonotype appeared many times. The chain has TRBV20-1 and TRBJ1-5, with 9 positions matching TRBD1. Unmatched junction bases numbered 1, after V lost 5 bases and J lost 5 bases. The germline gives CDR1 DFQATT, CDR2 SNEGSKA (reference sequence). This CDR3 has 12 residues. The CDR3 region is CSARQGDQPQHF. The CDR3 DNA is TGCAGTGCTCGACAGGGGGATCAGCCCCAGCATTTT.

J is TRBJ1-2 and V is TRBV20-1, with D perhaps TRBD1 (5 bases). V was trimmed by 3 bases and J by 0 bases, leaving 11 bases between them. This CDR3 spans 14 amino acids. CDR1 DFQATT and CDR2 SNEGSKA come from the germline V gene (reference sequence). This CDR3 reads CSARAGETNYGYTF. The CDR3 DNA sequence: TGCAGTGCTAGGGCGGGGGAAACTAACTATGGCTACACCTTC.

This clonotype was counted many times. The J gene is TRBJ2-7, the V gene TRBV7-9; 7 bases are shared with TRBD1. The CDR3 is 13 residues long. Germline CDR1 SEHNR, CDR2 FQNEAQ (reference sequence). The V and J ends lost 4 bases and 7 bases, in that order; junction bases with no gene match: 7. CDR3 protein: CASSSGQPGEQYF. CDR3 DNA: TGTGCCAGCAGCTCGGGACAGCCTGGGGAGCAGTACTTC.

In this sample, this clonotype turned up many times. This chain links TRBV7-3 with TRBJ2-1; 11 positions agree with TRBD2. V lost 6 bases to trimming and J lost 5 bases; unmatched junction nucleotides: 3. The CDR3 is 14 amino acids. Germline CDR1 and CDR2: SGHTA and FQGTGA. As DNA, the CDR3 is TGTGCCAGCAGTATAGCGGGAGGGAACAATGAGCAGTTCTTC. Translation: CASSIAGGNNEQFF.

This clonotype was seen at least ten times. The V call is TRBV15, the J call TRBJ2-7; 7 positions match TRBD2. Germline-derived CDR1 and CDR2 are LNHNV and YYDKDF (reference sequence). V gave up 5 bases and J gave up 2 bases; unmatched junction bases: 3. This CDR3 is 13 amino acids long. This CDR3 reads CATSAGAPYEQYF. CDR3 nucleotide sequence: TGTGCCACCAGCGCGGGAGCCCCCTACGAGCAGTACTTC.

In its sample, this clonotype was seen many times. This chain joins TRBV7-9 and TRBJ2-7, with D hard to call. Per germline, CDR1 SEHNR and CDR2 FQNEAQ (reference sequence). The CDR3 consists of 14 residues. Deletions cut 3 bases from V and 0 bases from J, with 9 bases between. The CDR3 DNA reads TGTGCCAGCAGCTTTGTCGGACCCTCCTACGAGCAGTACTTC. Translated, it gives CASSFVGPSYEQYF.

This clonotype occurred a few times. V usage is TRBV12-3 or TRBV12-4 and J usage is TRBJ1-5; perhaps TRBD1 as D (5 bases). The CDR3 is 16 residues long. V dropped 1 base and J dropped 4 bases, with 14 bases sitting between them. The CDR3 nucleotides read TGTGCCAGCAGTTTAGTGGGAGTGGGACGGAATCAGCCCCAGCATTTT. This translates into CASSLVGVGRNQPQHF.

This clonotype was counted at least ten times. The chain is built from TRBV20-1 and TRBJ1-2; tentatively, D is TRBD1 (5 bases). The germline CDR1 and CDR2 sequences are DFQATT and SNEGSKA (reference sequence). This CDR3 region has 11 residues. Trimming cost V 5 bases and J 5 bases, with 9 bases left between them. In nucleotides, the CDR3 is TGCAGTGCTTCGGGGGATTATGGCTACACCTTC. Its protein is CSASGDYGYTF.

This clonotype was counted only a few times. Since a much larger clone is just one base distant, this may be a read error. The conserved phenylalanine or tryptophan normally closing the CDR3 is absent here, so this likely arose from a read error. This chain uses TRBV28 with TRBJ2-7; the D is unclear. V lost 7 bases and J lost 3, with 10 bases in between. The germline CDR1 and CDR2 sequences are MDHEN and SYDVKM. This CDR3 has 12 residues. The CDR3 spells CASTNWGYEQYL. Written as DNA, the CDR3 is TGTGCCAGCACAAACTGGGGCTACGAGCAGTACCTC.

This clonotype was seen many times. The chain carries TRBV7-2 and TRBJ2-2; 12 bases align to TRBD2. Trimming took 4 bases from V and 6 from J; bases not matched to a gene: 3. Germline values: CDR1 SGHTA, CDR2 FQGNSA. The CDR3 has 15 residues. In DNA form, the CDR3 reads TGTGCCAGCAGCTCCCCTAGCGGGAGGGCCGGGGAGCTGTTTTTT. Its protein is CASSSPSGRAGELFF.

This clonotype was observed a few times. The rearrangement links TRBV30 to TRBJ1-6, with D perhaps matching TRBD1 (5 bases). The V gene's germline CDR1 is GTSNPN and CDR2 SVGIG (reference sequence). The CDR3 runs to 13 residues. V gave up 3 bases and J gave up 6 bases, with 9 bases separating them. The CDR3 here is CAWSPGTNSPLHF. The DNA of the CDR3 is TGTGCCTGGAGCCCAGGGACTAATTCACCCCTCCACTTT.

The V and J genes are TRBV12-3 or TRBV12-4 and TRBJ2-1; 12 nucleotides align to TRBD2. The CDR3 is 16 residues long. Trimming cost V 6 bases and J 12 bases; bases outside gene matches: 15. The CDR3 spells CASSHPRTSGMSGQFF. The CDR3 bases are TGTGCCAGCAGCCACCCCCGGACTAGCGGGATGAGTGGGCAGTTCTTC.

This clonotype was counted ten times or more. The CDR3 loop reads CSAPGGDSYEQYF. The CDR3 DNA sequence: TGCAGTGCTCCCGGGGGGGATTCCTACGAGCAGTACTTC. The chain links TRBV20-1 to TRBJ2-7; 8 bases map to TRBD2. J gave up 1 base and V 5 bases, and 4 bases lay outside the gene matches. Germline CDR1 is DFQATT and CDR2 is SNEGSKA (reference sequence). This CDR3 has 13 residues.

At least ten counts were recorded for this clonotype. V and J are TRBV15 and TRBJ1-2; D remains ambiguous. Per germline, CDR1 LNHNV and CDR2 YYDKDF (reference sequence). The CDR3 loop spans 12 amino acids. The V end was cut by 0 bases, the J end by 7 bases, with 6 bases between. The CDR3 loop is CATSREALGYTF. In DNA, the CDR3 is TGTGCCACCAGCAGAGAGGCGCTTGGCTACACCTTC.